This is a list of T cell receptor beta chains from one sample in a study of Graves' ophthalmopathy and Graves' hyperthyroidism. TCRdb re-analysed the multiplex PCR reads in MiXCR, keeping a single row per CDR3 protein. The sample lists 560,000 or so distinct CDR3 sequences; less than 45% were seen once. The sample was peripheral blood or thyroid tissue (not recorded which). Source of these receptors: an adult man with Graves' hyperthyroidism. Each CDR3 is given without its conserved first and last residue. D genes are given only for firm matches.

D: .; V: TRBV19; CDR3: ASSFGKGEQY
D: TRBD1; V: TRBV29-1; CDR3: SVRDRGSLNTIY
D: .; V: TRBV6-5; CDR3: ASHTAGGTEAF
D: .; V: TRBV6-1; CDR3: ASSRDETPPYGYT
D: .; V: TRBV9; CDR3: ASTPFRGQNYGYT
D: .; V: TRBV28; CDR3: ASSLPPDRLNTEAF
D: TRBD1; V: TRBV20-1; CDR3: SANAPDRGKTQY
D: .; V: TRBV7-2; CDR3: ASSRLVLPYEQY
D: TRBD1; V: TRBV5-4; CDR3: ASSEDTGHHRGQS
D: .; V: TRBV12-3/TRBV12-4; CDR3: ASSFGRDNEAF
D: .; V: TRBV19; CDR3: ASSIARDRGGGNTEAF
D: TRBD2; V: TRBV6-5; CDR3: ASSASGGSGETQY
D: .; V: TRBV7-6; CDR3: ASSLAFSRDAGNTIY
D: TRBD1; V: TRBV29-1; CDR3: SVEGGQGSSPLH
D: TRBD2; V: TRBV10-3; CDR3: AISVGIAGDGETQY
D: .; V: TRBV9; CDR3: ASSVGSQGGTEAF
D: .; V: TRBV10-3; CDR3: AISGVSETEAF
D: .; V: TRBV7-2; CDR3: ASSLTRALNYEQY
D: TRBD2; V: TRBV7-9; CDR3: ASSFSSGRLTDTQY
D: .; V: TRBV7-9; CDR3: ASSLAPTGAGELF
D: .; V: TRBV5-4; CDR3: ASSPEASSYGQY
D: .; V: TRBV20-1; CDR3: SARRRASYEQY
D: TRBD2; V: TRBV7-8; CDR3: ATRTSGLTDTQY
D: TRBD2; V: TRBV10-2; CDR3: ASSQESGLDYEQY
D: .; V: TRBV9; CDR3: ASSVDRMPQETQY
D: .; V: TRBV29-1; CDR3: SSDYLDTQY
D: .; V: TRBV27; CDR3: ASSWAGANTEAF
D: .; V: TRBV20-1; CDR3: SASDGQLNYGYT
D: TRBD2; V: TRBV24-1; CDR3: ATSDTLAANSYNEQF